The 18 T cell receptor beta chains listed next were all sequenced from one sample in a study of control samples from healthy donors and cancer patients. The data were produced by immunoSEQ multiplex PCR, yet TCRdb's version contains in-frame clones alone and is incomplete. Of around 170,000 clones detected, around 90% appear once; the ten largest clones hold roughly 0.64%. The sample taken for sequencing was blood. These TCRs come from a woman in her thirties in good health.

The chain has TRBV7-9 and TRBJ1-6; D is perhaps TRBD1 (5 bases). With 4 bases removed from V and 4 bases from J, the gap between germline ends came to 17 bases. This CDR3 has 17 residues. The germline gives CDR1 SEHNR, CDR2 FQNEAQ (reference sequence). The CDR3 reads CASSSSVGTAYNSPLHF. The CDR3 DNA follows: TGTGCCAGCAGCTCCTCGGTAGGGACGGCTTATAATTCACCCCTCCACTTT.

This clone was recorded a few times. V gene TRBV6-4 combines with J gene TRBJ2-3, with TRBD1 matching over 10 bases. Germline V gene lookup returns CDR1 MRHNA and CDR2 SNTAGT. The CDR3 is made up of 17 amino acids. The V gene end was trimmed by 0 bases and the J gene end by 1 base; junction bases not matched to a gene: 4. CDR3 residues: CASSDSPTGGGTDTQYF. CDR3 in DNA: TGTGCCAGCAGTGACTCGCCGACAGGGGGCGGCACAGATACGCAGTATTTT.

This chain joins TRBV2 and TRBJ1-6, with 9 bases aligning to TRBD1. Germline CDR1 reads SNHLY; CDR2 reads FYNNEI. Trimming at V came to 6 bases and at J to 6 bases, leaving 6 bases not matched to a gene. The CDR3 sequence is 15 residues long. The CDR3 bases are TGTGCCAGCAGCCTTGGACAGGGGAGTAATTCACCCCTCCACTTT. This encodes CASSLGQGSNSPLHF.

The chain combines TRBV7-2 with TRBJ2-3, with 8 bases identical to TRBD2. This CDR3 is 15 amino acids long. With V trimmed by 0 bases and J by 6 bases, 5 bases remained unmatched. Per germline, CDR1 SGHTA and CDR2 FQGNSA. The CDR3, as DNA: TGTGCCAGCAGCTTAGCGTCTAGCGGGTGGGATACGCAGTATTTT. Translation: CASSLASSGWDTQYF.

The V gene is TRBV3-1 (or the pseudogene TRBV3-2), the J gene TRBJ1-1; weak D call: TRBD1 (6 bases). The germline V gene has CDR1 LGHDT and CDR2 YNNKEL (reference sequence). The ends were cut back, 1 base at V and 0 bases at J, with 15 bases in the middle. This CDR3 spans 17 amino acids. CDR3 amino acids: CASSQVWLAGVNTEAFF. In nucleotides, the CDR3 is TGTGCCAGCAGCCAAGTCTGGTTGGCAGGGGTGAACACTGAAGCTTTCTTT.

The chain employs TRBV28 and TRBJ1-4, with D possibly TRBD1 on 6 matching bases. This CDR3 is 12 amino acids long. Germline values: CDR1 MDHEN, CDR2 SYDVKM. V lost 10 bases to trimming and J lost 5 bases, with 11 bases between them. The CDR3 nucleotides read TGTGCCACCTGGACAGTGAATGAAAAACTGTTTTTT. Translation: CATWTVNEKLFF.

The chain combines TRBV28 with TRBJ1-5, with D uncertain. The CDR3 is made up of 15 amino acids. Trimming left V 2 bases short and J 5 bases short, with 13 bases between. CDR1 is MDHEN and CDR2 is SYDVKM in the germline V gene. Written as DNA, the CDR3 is TGTGCCAGCAGTTTAATGGTGAGGGCCCATCAGCCCCAGCATTTT. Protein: CASSLMVRAHQPQHF.

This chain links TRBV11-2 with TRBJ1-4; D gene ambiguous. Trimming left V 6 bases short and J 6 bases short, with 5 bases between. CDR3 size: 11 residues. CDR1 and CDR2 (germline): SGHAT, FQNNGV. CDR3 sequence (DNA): TGTGCCAGCAGTCAGCATGAAAAACTGTTTTTT. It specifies CASSQHEKLFF. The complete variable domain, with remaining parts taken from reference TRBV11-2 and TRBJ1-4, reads EAGVAQSPRYKIIEKRQSVAFWCNPISGHATLYWYQQILGQGPKLLIQFQNNGVVDDSQLPKDRFSAERLKGVDSTLKIQPAKLEDSAVYLCASSQHEKLFFGSGTQLSVL.

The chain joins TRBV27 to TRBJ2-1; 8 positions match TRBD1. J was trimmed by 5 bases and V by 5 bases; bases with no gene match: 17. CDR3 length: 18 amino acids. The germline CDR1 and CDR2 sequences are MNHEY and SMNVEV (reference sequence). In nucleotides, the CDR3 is TGTGCCAGCAGTGCAATATTGCGACTGGGACAGGAGAACAATGAGCAGTTCTTC. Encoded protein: CASSAILRLGQENNEQFF.

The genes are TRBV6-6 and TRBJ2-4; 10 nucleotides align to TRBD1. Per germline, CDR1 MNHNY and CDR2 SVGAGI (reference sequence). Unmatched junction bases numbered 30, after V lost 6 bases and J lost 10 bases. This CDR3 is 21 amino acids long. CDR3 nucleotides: TGTGCCAGCAGCCGAACTGCGGGACAGGGGAAGGGGGGGGAAACGAAGTGGATTCAGTACTTC. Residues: CASSRTAGQGKGGETKWIQYF.

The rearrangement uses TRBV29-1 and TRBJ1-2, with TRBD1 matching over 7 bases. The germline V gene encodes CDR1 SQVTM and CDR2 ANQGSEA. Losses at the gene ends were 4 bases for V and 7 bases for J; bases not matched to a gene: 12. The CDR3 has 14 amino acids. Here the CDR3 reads CSVVPTGRVTGYTF. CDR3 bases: TGCAGCGTTGTTCCGACAGGGAGGGTTACTGGCTACACCTTC.

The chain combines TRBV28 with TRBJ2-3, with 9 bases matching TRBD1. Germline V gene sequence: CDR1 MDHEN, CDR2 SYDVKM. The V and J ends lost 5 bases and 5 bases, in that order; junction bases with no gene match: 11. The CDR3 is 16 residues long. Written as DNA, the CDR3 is TGTGCCAGCAGTGGTTTCGGACAGGGGCGGAGAGATACGCAGTATTTT. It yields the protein CASSGFGQGRRDTQYF.

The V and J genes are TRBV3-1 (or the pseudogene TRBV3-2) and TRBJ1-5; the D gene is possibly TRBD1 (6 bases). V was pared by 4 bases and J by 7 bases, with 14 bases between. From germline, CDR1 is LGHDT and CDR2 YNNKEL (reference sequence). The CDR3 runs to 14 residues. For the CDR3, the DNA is TGTGCCAGCAGCCTCACGGGAGGGGGACAGCCCCAGCATTTT. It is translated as CASSLTGGGQPQHF.

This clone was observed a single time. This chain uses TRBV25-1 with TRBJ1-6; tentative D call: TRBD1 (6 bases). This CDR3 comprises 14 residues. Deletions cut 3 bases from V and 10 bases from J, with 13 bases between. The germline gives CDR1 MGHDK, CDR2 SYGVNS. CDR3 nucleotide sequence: TGTGCCAGCAGTGATCAGACAGGCGGGTCACCCCTCCACTTT. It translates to CASSDQTGGSPLHF.

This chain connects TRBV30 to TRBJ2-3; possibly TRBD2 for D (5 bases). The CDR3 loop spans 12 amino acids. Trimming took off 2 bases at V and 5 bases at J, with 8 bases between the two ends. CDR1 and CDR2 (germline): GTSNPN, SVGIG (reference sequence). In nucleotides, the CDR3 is TGTGCCTGGAGTTTCGCGGGAGATACGCAGTATTTT. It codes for CAWSFAGDTQYF.

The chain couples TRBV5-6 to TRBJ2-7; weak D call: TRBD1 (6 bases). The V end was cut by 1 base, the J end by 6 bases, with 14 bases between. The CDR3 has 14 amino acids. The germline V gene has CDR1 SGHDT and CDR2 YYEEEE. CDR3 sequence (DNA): TGTGCCAGCAGCTTGATGGGGGCTCGGGCCGAGCAGTACTTC. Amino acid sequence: CASSLMGARAEQYF.

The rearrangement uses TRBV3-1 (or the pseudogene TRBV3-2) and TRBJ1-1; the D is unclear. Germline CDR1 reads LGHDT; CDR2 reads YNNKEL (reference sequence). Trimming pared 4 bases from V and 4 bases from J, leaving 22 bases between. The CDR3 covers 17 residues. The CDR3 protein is CASSPLVRTGWSTEAFF. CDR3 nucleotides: TGTGCCAGCAGCCCTTTGGTCAGGACCGGGTGGAGCACTGAAGCTTTCTTT.

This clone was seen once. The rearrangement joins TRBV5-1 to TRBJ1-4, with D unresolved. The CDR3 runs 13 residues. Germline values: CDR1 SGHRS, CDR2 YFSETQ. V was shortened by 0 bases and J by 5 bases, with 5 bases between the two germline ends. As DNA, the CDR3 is TGCGCCAGCAGCTTGGCCCAGAATGAAAAACTGTTTTTT. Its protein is CASSLAQNEKLFF.